The T cell receptor beta chain under discussion was sequenced for a study of blood T cell repertoires in COVID-19. As for the study in general: In each case, the material was cDNA or gDNA derived from T cells, B-cell-depleted T cells, or PBMCs.

TCRdb keeps only in-frame clones here, not all; method: immunoSEQ multiplex PCR. This table holds around 67,000 clones, around 83% found once. The CDR3 extends over 15 amino acids. Germline CDR1 reads SGDLS; CDR2 reads YYNGEE. V trimming: 0 bases; J trimming: 3 bases; junction bases outside the gene matches: 5. Sequenced: peripheral blood. The source of this sequence is a man between 45 and 60 years old with active COVID-19. This chain joins TRBV9 and TRBJ2-5; 7 bases are shared with TRBD1. CDR3 DNA sequence: TGTGCCAGCAGCGTAGTAGGGACAGCCGAAGAGACCCAGTACTTC. Amino acid sequence: CASSVVGTAEETQYF.